The 17 T cell receptor delta chains in this list originate from one sample, sequenced in a study of human gamma delta and Vdelta1 T cells. Their target antigens are unknown. TCRdb made new clone calls on the PCR reads using CATT. Found here are approximately 7,000 delta-chain clones, almost 40% of them singletons; the top ten hold about 6.4%. Sequencing used Vdelta1 gamma-delta T cells from blood grown in culture (DOT cells). All receptors come from a human donor in good health.

The chain uses TRDV1 and TRDJ1; the D gene could be TRDD2 or TRDD3 (5 bases each). This CDR3 has 21 amino acids. With 0 bases removed from V and 0 bases from J, the gap between germline ends came to 26 bases. Germline loops: CDR1 TSWWSYY, CDR2 QGS. CDR3 region: CALGELNSPTPILPYTDKLIF. CDR3 nucleotides: TGTGCTCTTGGGGAACTAAATTCGCCTACTCCGATACTCCCGTACACCGATAAACTCATCTTT.

In its sample, this clone is large (0.1 to 1%). V gene TRDV1 combines with J gene TRDJ1; no reliable D call. The germline V gene encodes CDR1 TSWWSYY and CDR2 QGS. V lost 3 bases and J 0 bases, leaving 14 bases between the germline ends. The CDR3 consists of 16 residues. The CDR3 DNA reads TGTGCTCTTGGGGATCCTTTCGTTAGGTACACCGATAAACTCATCTTT. It is translated as CALGDPFVRYTDKLIF.

A single count supports this clone. Since a far larger clone is one base different, this is likely a read error. This rearrangement joins TRDV1 to TRDJ1, with 9 positions matching TRDD3. Germline loops: CDR1 TSWWSYY, CDR2 QGS. V lost 1 base, J lost 0 bases, and 9 bases stayed unmatched. The CDR3 consists of 18 residues. The CDR3 bases are TGTGCTCTTGGGGAACCCGCGAGGGGATACGAGTACACCGATAAACTCATCTTT. Encoded protein: CALGEPARGYEYTDKLIF.

The table lists this clone with a few counts. This chain joins TRDV1 and TRDJ1; 11 bases match TRDD3. The CDR3 extends over 23 amino acids. V lost 2 bases and J lost 1; bases outside the gene matches: 24. Germline V lookup: CDR1 TSWWSYY, CDR2 QGS. CDR3 coding DNA: TGTGCTCTTGGGGAAATTCGGTCTACGTCTGGGGGATACAGAATGCGGTCCACCGATAAACTCATCTTT. This encodes CALGEIRSTSGGYRMRSTDKLIF.

The chain recombines TRDV1 with TRDJ1; D is perhaps TRDD3 (6 bases). The V gene's germline CDR1 is TSWWSYY and CDR2 QGS. Trimming left V 1 base short and J 2 bases short, with 32 bases between. The CDR3 is 22 residues long. CDR3 DNA sequence: TGTGCTCTTGGGGAACAACGCACTCGGAACCGAGTTGTGGGGGCAGGGACCGATAAACTCATCTTT. Translated, it gives CALGEQRTRNRVVGAGTDKLIF.

V is TRDV1 and J is TRDJ1, with D perhaps matching TRDD3 (6 bases). The CDR3 has 18 residues. Between the trimmed V and J ends, which lost 7 bases and 6 bases, there was a span of 30 bases. Germline loops: CDR1 TSWWSYY, CDR2 QGS. CDR3 DNA sequence: TGTGCTCTTGACCATCGATCCCGAGGGGATGCGCTGGGTTATAAACTCATCTTT. Its translation is CALDHRSRGDALGYKLIF.

In this sample, this clone turned up a few times. The V call is TRDV1, the J call TRDJ1; D gene ambiguous. The CDR3 has 18 residues. The germline V and J ends were trimmed by 2 bases and 0 bases, with 19 bases remaining between them. CDR1 is TSWWSYY and CDR2 is QGS in the germline V gene. CDR3 protein: CALGEKTPPEVNTDKLIF. The CDR3 region has the DNA TGTGCTCTTGGGGAAAAAACCCCCCCCGAGGTGAACACCGATAAACTCATCTTT.

This chain uses TRDV1 with TRDJ1; 8 nucleotides line up with TRDD3. The CDR3 is 19 amino acids. With 0 bases clipped from V and 2 bases from J, the junction kept 14 bases outside the gene matches. Germline V gives CDR1 TSWWSYY, CDR2 QGS. The CDR3, as DNA: TGTGCTCTTGGGGAACTTCTTGAAAGGTGGGTGGGGGATACCGATAAACTCATCTTT. This encodes CALGELLERWVGDTDKLIF.

This clone turned up a few times. This chain uses TRDV1 with TRDJ1; 9 bases line up with TRDD2. The length of the CDR3 is 20 residues. J lost 3 bases, V lost 6 bases, and 23 bases had no gene match. The germline V gene has CDR1 TSWWSYY and CDR2 QGS. The CDR3 sequence: CALGSSQSFLRLLGADKLIF. CDR3 bases: TGTGCTCTTGGATCCTCTCAATCCTTCCTACGACTACTGGGTGCCGATAAACTCATCTTT.

The chain links TRDV1 to TRDJ1, with D possibly TRDD3 on 8 matching bases. The germline V gene encodes CDR1 TSWWSYY and CDR2 QGS. Trimming shortened V by 5 bases and J by 10 bases, and 41 bases separated the two germline ends. The CDR3 totals 21 residues. The CDR3 here is CALGIPFLQHGGVGGSGGLIF. The CDR3 DNA is TGTGCTCTTGGGATTCCGTTCCTACAACACGGCGGGGTTGGGGGATCTGGGGGACTCATCTTT.

The chain uses TRDV1 and TRDJ1; D possibly matches TRDD2 or TRDD3 (6 bases each). V lost 2 bases and J 0 bases, leaving 37 bases between the germline ends. In germline, CDR1 is TSWWSYY, CDR2 QGS. This CDR3 spans 24 amino acids. The CDR3 bases are TGTGCTCTTGGGGAAGATCCCCCATCCTACGTGTTTTTGGGGGGCCAAGCGTACACCGATAAACTCATCTTT. It yields the protein CALGEDPPSYVFLGGQAYTDKLIF.

This clone showed up just a few times. The gene calls are TRDV1 and TRDJ1, with D possibly being TRDD2 or TRDD3 (6 bases each). Germline CDR1 is TSWWSYY and CDR2 is QGS. There are 22 residues in the CDR3. The V gene lost 5 bases and the J gene lost 3 bases, with 37 bases spanning the gap. CDR3 loop: CALGRGLPGPSWGLKAADKLIF. In DNA form, the CDR3 reads TGTGCTCTTGGGCGGGGCCTTCCCGGACCGTCATGGGGGTTAAAGGCGGCCGATAAACTCATCTTT.

Within the sample, this clone is medium-sized (0.01 to 0.1%). The genes are TRDV1 and TRDJ1; 9 nucleotides line up with TRDD3. CDR3 size: 19 residues. CDR1 is TSWWSYY and CDR2 is QGS in the germline V gene. V was clipped by 0 bases and J by 7 bases; unmatched bases: 18. CDR3 coding DNA: TGTGCTCTTGGGGAACTCCACCCCACGGGGATACGATCGATGGTTAAACTCATCTTT. This encodes CALGELHPTGIRSMVKLIF.

This clone rates as medium-sized. The J gene is TRDJ1, the V gene TRDV1; 9 nucleotides agree with TRDD3. Trimming removed 3 bases from V and 4 bases from J; junction bases left unmatched: 18. Germline loops: CDR1 TSWWSYY, CDR2 QGS. This CDR3 comprises 19 residues. The CDR3 loop is CALGEGLGIRHLDNDKLIF. The CDR3 bases are TGTGCTCTTGGGGAGGGTTTGGGGATACGTCACCTCGATAACGATAAACTCATCTTT.

The gene calls are TRDV1 and TRDJ1; a possible D gene is TRDD3 (7 bases). Trimming took 5 bases from V and 0 from J, leaving 34 bases between them. Germline V gene sequence: CDR1 TSWWSYY, CDR2 QGS. This CDR3 comprises 22 residues. The CDR3, as DNA: TGTGCTCTTGGGAAAAAGGTCCTACGTACTCTGGGGGCAAAGGTTCACACCGATAAACTCATCTTT. Its protein product is CALGKKVLRTLGAKVHTDKLIF.

The chain uses TRDV1 and TRDJ4, with 12 bases lining up with TRDD3. The germline V gene encodes CDR1 TSWWSYY and CDR2 QGS. V lost 9 bases to trimming and J lost 5 bases; unmatched junction nucleotides: 34. CDR3 length equals 22 residues. The CDR3 region has the DNA TGTGCTCTCGCTCTTCCACCCTTCACTTCCCGGTCTGGGGGATACGCCGTCTGGCCCCTGATCTTT. It codes for CALALPPFTSRSGGYAVWPLIF.

This chain uses TRDV1 with TRDJ1; tentatively, D is TRDD3 (5 bases). This CDR3 is 20 amino acids long. Germline CDR1 and CDR2: TSWWSYY and QGS. Between the trimmed V and J ends, which lost 2 bases and 0 bases, there was a span of 25 bases. The CDR3 DNA follows: TGTGCTCTTGGGGAATCTGGTTCCCCGGATATTCAGCACTACACCGATAAACTCATCTTT. It yields the protein CALGESGSPDIQHYTDKLIF.